These T cell receptor beta chains were read from a single sample in a study of cytomegalovirus exposure and HLA in healthy donors. The protocol was immunoSEQ multiplex PCR, while the TCRdb copy is restricted to in-frame clones and leaves out a portion. This table has 90,000 to 140,000 clones, more than 9.5% appearing once. The sample was PBMCs. These receptors were obtained from a man aged 35 to 55 in good health and CMV-seropositive. CDR3s include the opening cysteine and the closing phenylalanine or tryptophan. D genes are given only for firm matches. Some rows mark clone size as missing; the rest say once, few, many or name a class of expanded clone.

j_call | d_call | v_call | clone_size | cdr3_nt | cdr3_aa
TRBJ1-1 | . | TRBV14 | few | TGTGCCAGCAGCCTAGTTCCGGGGACTGAAGCTTTCTTT | CASSLVPGTEAFF
TRBJ2-2 | . | TRBV7-9 | . | TGTGCCAGCAGCTTCCGCACCGGGGAGCTGTTTTTT | CASSFRTGELFF
TRBJ2-7 | . | TRBV27 | few | TGTGCCAGCAGGCCGCCAGGACTAACCTACGAGCAGTACTTC | CASRPPGLTYEQYF
TRBJ2-1 | TRBD2 | TRBV6-1 | few | TGTGCCAGCAGTGCCGGGACTAGCGGGAGCTATGAGCAGTTCTTC | CASSAGTSGSYEQFF
TRBJ1-1 | TRBD1 | TRBV5-1 | . | TGCGCCAGCAGCCTACCTACAGGGGCGAACACTGAAGCTTTCTTT | CASSLPTGANTEAFF
TRBJ2-7 | . | TRBV28 | few | TGTGCCGTGGGGGGAGGCAGGGCCCACGAGCAGTACTTC | CAVGGGRAHEQYF
TRBJ2-7 | . | TRBV2 | few | TGTGCCAGCAGCGAGATACTGGGCTACGAGCAGTACTTC | CASSEILGYEQYF
TRBJ2-2 | . | TRBV29-1 | few | TGCAGCGGCGGGAACCCGGATGGGGCCGGGGAGCTGTTTTTT | CSGGNPDGAGELFF
TRBJ2-7 | . | TRBV9 | few | TGTGCCAGCAGCGTAGGACCTAGCGTCTCCTACGAGCAGTACTTC | CASSVGPSVSYEQYF
TRBJ2-3 | . | TRBV7-2 | . | TGTGCCAGCAGCTCGTCAGCGGACGGGGGATGGGCGCAGTATTTT | CASSSSADGGWAQYF
TRBJ1-5 | . | TRBV27 | . | TGTGCCAGCAGTTTACGTAATAGCAATCAGCCCCAGCATTTT | CASSLRNSNQPQHF
TRBJ2-1 | TRBD1 | TRBV5-1 | few | TGCGCCAGCAGTCCGAGGGGGGACAGGGGATTCGATGAGCAGTTCTTC | CASSPRGDRGFDEQFF
TRBJ2-7 | TRBD2 | TRBV7-2 | . | TGTGCCAGCAGGGCTACTAGCGGTACCTACGAGCAGTACTTC | CASRATSGTYEQYF
TRBJ1-2 | TRBD1 | TRBV14 | . | TGTGCCAGCAGCCACGCCGGGACAGTAAGCTATGGCTACACCTTC | CASSHAGTVSYGYTF
TRBJ2-7 | . | TRBV27 | . | TGTGCCAGCAGGGTACTCCATGGACTAATCCACGAGCAGTACTTC | CASRVLHGLIHEQYF
TRBJ2-1 | . | TRBV5-4 | . | TGTGCCAGCAGCTCTATCCTCCGTGATGACAATGAGCAGTTCTTC | CASSSILRDDNEQFF
TRBJ2-5 | . | TRBV7-9 | . | TGTGCCAGCAGCTTATGGGGGGAAGAGACCCAGTACTTC | CASSLWGEETQYF
TRBJ2-7 | TRBD2 | TRBV29-1 | few | TGCAGCGTTGAAGCCCATGCGACTAGCGGGTACGAGCAGTACTTC | CSVEAHATSGYEQYF
TRBJ1-1 | TRBD1 | TRBV28 | few | TGTGCCAGCAGCGACAGGGTGGTAGAAGCTTTCTTT | CASSDRVVEAFF
TRBJ1-1 | . | TRBV7-3 | few | TGTGCCAGCAGCTTATCGGGGGGGATGAACACTGAAGCTTTCTTT | CASSLSGGMNTEAFF
TRBJ1-2 | TRBD1 | TRBV5-8 | . | TGTGCCAGCAGCCCATCTCCCAACAGGGGCCCTAACTATGGCTACACCTTC | CASSPSPNRGPNYGYTF
TRBJ1-1 | . | TRBV10-3 | . | TGTGCCATCAGCGGCCAGAGGGTTTGGGACACTGAAGCTTTCTTT | CAISGQRVWDTEAFF
TRBJ1-5 | . | TRBV27 | . | TGTGCCAGCAGTTCAACCCAGGGTGTAGATAGCAATCAGCCCCAGCATTTT | CASSSTQGVDSNQPQHF
TRBJ2-7 | . | TRBV5-5 | few | TGTGCCAGCAGCTTGGACAGCGGACAGCAGTACTTC | CASSLDSGQQYF
TRBJ2-1 | TRBD2 | TRBV9 | . | TGTGCCAGCAGCGTAGACGGGACTACCTACAATGAGCAGTTCTTC | CASSVDGTTYNEQFF
TRBJ1-2 | . | TRBV19 | . | TGTGCCAGTAGTGCAGGGTACTATGGCTACACCTTC | CASSAGYYGYTF
TRBJ1-1 | . | TRBV7-9 | . | TGTGCCAGCAGCGCCCCTTTGGGGGGAAACACTGAAGCTTTCTTT | CASSAPLGGNTEAFF
TRBJ2-3 | . | TRBV27 | few | TGTGCCAGCAGTGCATATACTAGCACAGATACGCAGTATTTT | CASSAYTSTDTQYF
TRBJ2-5 | . | TRBV7-2 | few | TGTGCCAGCAGCTCCCGGAGGGGCAGGGAGACCCAGTACTTC | CASSSRRGRETQYF
TRBJ1-2 | . | TRBV28 | few | TGTGCCAGCAGATTTGGGGGGGCGAACTATGGCTACACCTTC | CASRFGGANYGYTF
TRBJ2-6 | . | TRBV6-1 | . | TGTGCCAGTTCAAAAGGGAGCTCTGGGGCCAACGTCCTGACTTTC | CASSKGSSGANVLTF